This T cell receptor (beta chain) was identified in a study of human T cells and chemical hapten exposure. Each CDR3 protein gets one entry after TCRdb re-called the 5' RACE reads with MiXCR. The table has 110,000 to 150,000 distinct CDR3 sequences, roughly 4% seen once; the top ten hold around 1.4%. Someone pulled total RNA out of unfractionated whole blood. This clonotype has at least ten counts. The germline V and J ends were trimmed by 0 bases and 1 base, with 15 bases remaining between them. Germline V gene data show CDR1 as LGHDT and CDR2 as YNNKEL (reference sequence). The CDR3 is 17 residues long.

This receptor was obtained from a female donor in good health. The rearrangement joins TRBV3-1 to TRBJ2-5, with D hard to call. In nucleotides, the CDR3 is TGTGCCAGCAGCCAAGAGAGCTGGGCCCTCGGCCAAGAGACCCAGTACTTC. It translates to CASSQESWALGQETQYF.